The 10 T cell receptor beta chains presented below share a single source sample, sequenced in a study of blood T cell repertoires in COVID-19. The table came from immunoSEQ multiplex PCR; TCRdb's copy has only in-frame clones and leaves some out. This table holds some 260,000 clones, 88% found once. Sequencing was performed on peripheral blood. Receptor source: a woman in her thirties or forties who had recovered from COVID-19.

The chain has TRBV2 and TRBJ1-6, with TRBD1 identical over 10 bases. CDR3 length: 15 residues. The ends lost 6 bases at V and 6 bases at J; junction bases unmatched: 5. Germline loops: CDR1 SNHLY, CDR2 FYNNEI. The CDR3 nucleotides are TGTGCCAGCAGGACAGGGGGCGGTTTTAATTCACCCCTCCACTTT. It codes for CASRTGGGFNSPLHF.

The chain joins TRBV12-5 to TRBJ2-3; 11 bases match TRBD2. Per the germline V gene, CDR1 is LGHNT and CDR2 is FRNRAP. Trimming at V came to 5 bases and at J to 2 bases, leaving 3 bases not matched to a gene. This CDR3 is built from 15 residues. The CDR3 bases are TGTGCTAGTGGTCCGGGACTAGCGGCCACAGATACGCAGTATTTT. Translated, it gives CASGPGLAATDTQYF.

This sequence joins TRBV15 and TRBJ2-1, with TRBD2 matching 11 bases. The CDR3 runs 16 residues. V was clipped by 0 bases and J by 4 bases; unmatched bases: 2. Germline lookup yields CDR1 LNHNV and CDR2 YYDKDF (reference sequence). The DNA of the CDR3 is TGTGCCACCAGCAGAGATTTAGCGGGAGGGTACAATGAGCAGTTCTTC. This translates into CATSRDLAGGYNEQFF.

The chain carries TRBV7-8 and TRBJ2-1; 12 bases are shared with TRBD1. The CDR3 totals 19 residues. Germline-derived CDR1 and CDR2 are SGHVS and FQNEAQ. V was clipped by 5 bases and J by 0 bases; unmatched bases: 11. CDR3 sequence: CASSRDRGRRESSYNEQFF. Here the CDR3 DNA reads TGTGCCAGCAGCCGGGACAGGGGGCGCCGGGAGAGCTCCTACAATGAGCAGTTCTTC.

This CDR3 reads CASSHESGTLADTQYF. The CDR3 region has the DNA TGCGCCAGCAGCCACGAAAGCGGGACTCTGGCAGATACGCAGTATTTT. V and J are TRBV4-3 and TRBJ2-3, with 7 bases fitting TRBD2. J gave up 4 bases and V 3 bases, and 10 bases lay outside the gene matches. There are 16 residues in the CDR3. Germline assignment: CDR1 LGHNA and CDR2 YSLEER.

This chain links TRBV7-9 with TRBJ2-7; D perhaps matches TRBD1 (6 bases). Per germline, CDR1 SEHNR and CDR2 FQNEAQ (reference sequence). Trimming removed 2 bases from V and 6 bases from J, with 17 bases in between. The CDR3 length is 15 residues. DNA of the CDR3: TGTGCCAGCAGCTTAATTCTACAGGGTCATGGCGAGCAGTACTTC. It codes for CASSLILQGHGEQYF.

V is TRBV5-5 and J is TRBJ2-3, with D possibly matching TRBD2 (5 bases). The CDR3 has 16 amino acids. Trimming stripped 2 bases from V and 2 bases from J, with 15 bases between. Germline values: CDR1 SGHKS, CDR2 YYEKEE (reference sequence). The CDR3 bases are TGTGCCAGCAGCTTTCGGGATCCCCACGACACAGATACGCAGTATTTT. It is translated as CASSFRDPHDTDTQYF.

The rearrangement joins TRBV6-5 to TRBJ1-2, with D perhaps matching TRBD1 (5 bases). The V gene lost 8 bases and the J gene lost 4 bases, with 20 bases spanning the gap. CDR3 size: 15 residues. Germline assignment: CDR1 MNHEY and CDR2 SVGAGI. As DNA, the CDR3 is TGTGCCAGCGCTGACCGGGACGGACTATTCTATGGCTACACCTTC. This sequence encodes CASADRDGLFYGYTF.

The V call is TRBV21-1, the J call TRBJ1-3; the D call TRBD1 from the table was never checked on the DNA. TRBV21-1 is listed as a pseudogene. The CDR3 totals 15 residues. CDR3 region: CASSTDRGLGNTIYF. The CDR3 region has the DNA TGTGCCAGCAGCACGGACAGGGGGCTTGGAAACACCATATATTTT.

This rearrangement joins TRBV19 to TRBJ1-3; 9 positions match TRBD1. The CDR3 totals 14 residues. Germline assignment: CDR1 LNHDA and CDR2 SQIVND (reference sequence). Trimming removed 9 bases from V and 4 bases from J; junction bases left unmatched: 7. DNA for the CDR3: TGTGCCAGCGGGATACAGGGGGCCGGAAACACCATATATTTT. Residues: CASGIQGAGNTIYF.